Here is one T cell receptor beta chain with its context. This entry belongs to a study of blood T cell repertoires in COVID-19. For the study at large: PBMCs, B-cell-depleted T cells, or T cells were the source of the cDNA or gDNA that made up the material.

Per the original methods: How many nucleated cells were present was estimated from reference gene primer amplification. Sequencing used immunoSEQ multiplex PCR; TCRdb keeps in-frame clones, though not all of them. The V and J calls and the clone size are those of that table, but D and trimming were determined from the DNA. The sample holds a few hundred thousand clones, approximately 80% seen once. The J segment lost 2 bases and the V segment lost 1 base, leaving 3 bases of the junction unmatched. CDR1 SGHRS and CDR2 YFSETQ come from the germline V gene. CDR3 length: 15 amino acids. Sequenced sample: peripheral blood. The V gene is TRBV5-1, the J gene TRBJ2-1, with 7 bases identical to TRBD1. This TCR came from a woman aged 50 to 60 with acute or convalescent COVID-19. CDR3 protein: CASSLPGQTYNEQFF. CDR3 sequence (DNA): TGCGCCAGCAGCTTGCCGGGACAGACCTACAATGAGCAGTTCTTC. Full variable domain (outside the CDR3, taken from reference TRBV5-1 and TRBJ2-1): KAGVTQTPRYLIKTRGQQVTLSCSPISGHRSVSWYQQTPGQGLQFLFEYFSETQRNKGNFPGRFSGRQFSNSRSEMNVSTLELGDSALYLCASSLPGQTYNEQFFGPGTRLTVL.